This entry concerns a single TCR beta chain. The antigen is undetermined. Trimming shortened V by 0 bases and J by 0 bases, and 10 bases separated the two germline ends. From germline, CDR1 is SNHLY and CDR2 FYNNEI. CDR3 length equals 16 residues. TCRdb's table, derived via immunoSEQ multiplex PCR, lists solely in-frame clones and lacks some. The sample holds 2,500,000 or so clones; approximately 93% are singletons and the top ten take about 0.38%. The record originates from a study of shared clonotypes between healthy human individuals. Overall study results and limits: Compared with clonotypes that all four donors shared, non-shared clonotypes had lower generation probabilities.

Sequencing was carried out using naive CD4+ T cells from PBMCs. Subset meaning: CD45RA+ positively selected. The origin of this receptor is a man aged 18 to 30 in good health. Some clones in this sample may be carry-over from other donors' samples. The rearrangement joins TRBV2 to TRBJ2-3; D uncertain. The CDR3 bases are TGTGCCAGCAGTGAAGCGCGTGTCCGAAGCACAGATACGCAGTATTTT. Encoded protein: CASSEARVRSTDTQYF.